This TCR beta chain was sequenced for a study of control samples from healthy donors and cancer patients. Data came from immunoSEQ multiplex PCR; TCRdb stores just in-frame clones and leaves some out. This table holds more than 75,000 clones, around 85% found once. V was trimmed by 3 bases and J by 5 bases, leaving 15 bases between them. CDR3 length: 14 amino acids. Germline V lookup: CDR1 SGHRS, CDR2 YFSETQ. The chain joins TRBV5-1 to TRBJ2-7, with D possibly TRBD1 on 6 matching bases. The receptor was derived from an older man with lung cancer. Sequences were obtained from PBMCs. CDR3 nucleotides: TGCGCCAGCAGCTCTGTGACAGGATTCGACGAGCAGTACTTC. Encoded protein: CASSSVTGFDEQYF.